This entry features one T cell receptor (beta chain) sequence. Its antigen is still unknown. CDR1 is LNHDA, CDR2 SQIVND, per germline (reference sequence). The CDR3 totals 15 residues. V lost 5 bases, J lost 7 bases, and 17 bases lay in between. This specimen belongs to a study of T-cell memory formation after mild COVID-19. Study overall: The two donors had largely donor-specific TCR clusters.

Findings and caveats of the study: CD4+ bias marked clones expanding day 15 to 37, unlike balanced contracting clones. Pre-infection memory carried some responding clones, suggesting that cross-reactive memory joined.

TCRdb reprocessed the 5' RACE reads via MiXCR and lists one record per CDR3 protein. The repertoire holds about 49,000 distinct CDR3 sequences, with around 7.2% as singletons. The sequenced sample was PBMCs or a T cell subset sorted from them (not recorded which). The chain combines TRBV19 with TRBJ2-2, with D perhaps TRBD2 (6 bases). The clonotype comes from a man between 18 and 35 years old who had mild COVID-19 (a few samples of this study predate the infection). Cell type and time point are not known. In DNA form, the CDR3 reads TGTGCCAGTAGTCCCGGGACTTTCTTACTCGGGGAGCTGTTTTTT. It yields the protein CASSPGTFLLGELFF.